The T cell receptor (beta chain) described here comes from a study of blood T cell repertoires in COVID-19. As for the study in general: COVID-19 samples from acute and convalescent phases originated in the United States, Italy and Spain.

As handled by the study authors: Researchers report that nucleated cell counts were estimated from reference gene primer amplification. The table came from immunoSEQ multiplex PCR; TCRdb's copy has only in-frame clones and leaves some out. V, J and clone size are those of that table, while D and trimming were read from the DNA. This sample has some 69,000 clones, with more than 75% found just once. V dropped 4 bases and J dropped 4 bases, with 8 bases sitting between them. The germline V gene encodes CDR1 MNHNY and CDR2 SVGAGI (reference sequence). The CDR3 extends over 13 amino acids. This receptor was identified in a man aged 55-75 years with acute or convalescent COVID-19. Sequenced material: peripheral blood. The V and J genes are TRBV6-6 and TRBJ1-5; no clear D gene. Here the CDR3 DNA reads TGTGCCAGCAGTTCCGGAGGGAATCAGCCCCAGCATTTT. Protein sequence: CASSSGGNQPQHF.